This TCR beta chain was obtained from a study of CD8+ T cells in alopecia areata. To note about this clone: Its antigen remains unidentified.

Findings and caveats of the study: While tofacitinib was given, many expanded lesional clones persisted in scalp and blood.

It was cDNA, reverse transcribed from extracted RNA, that served as the sequencing template. The method was immunoSEQ multiplex PCR; TCRdb's version includes in-frame clones alone and lacks a portion of them. Of 130,000 to 150,000 clones listed, roughly 82% are singletons. Treatment denoted: oral pan-JAK inhibitor, 5-10 mg twice daily. The sample here was CD8+ T cells sorted from blood, taken at week 4, from a patient treated with tofacitinib. This receptor was identified in a human donor with alopecia areata.

CDR3 loop: CASSYSRVAQGSPLHF. The CDR3, as DNA: TGTGCCAGCAGTTACTCCAGGGTCGCACAGGGTTCACCCCTCCACTTT. The rearrangement links TRBV11-2 to TRBJ1-6, with a weak D call TRBD1 (6 bases). The CDR3 runs to 16 residues. Germline lookup yields CDR1 SGHAT and CDR2 FQNNGV. Trimming took off 6 bases at V and 9 bases at J, with 21 bases between the two ends. Full variable domain (outside the CDR3, taken from reference TRBV11-2 and TRBJ1-6): EAGVAQSPRYKIIEKRQSVAFWCNPISGHATLYWYQQILGQGPKLLIQFQNNGVVDDSQLPKDRFSAERLKGVDSTLKIQPAKLEDSAVYLCASSYSRVAQGSPLHFGNGTRLTVT.